These T cell receptor beta chains were read from a single sample in a study of cytomegalovirus exposure and HLA in healthy donors. TCRdb keeps only in-frame clones here, not all; method: immunoSEQ multiplex PCR. The table lists approximately 75,000 clones, 65% to 70% of them singletons. Sequences were obtained from PBMCs. Receptors originate from a man aged 35-49 years in good health and CMV-seropositive. The CDR3 runs from the conserved cysteine through the conserved F or W. Each record gives: J gene, V gene, D gene, clone size, CDR3 protein. A D gene is named only where the DNA matches it firmly. Rows give clone size only sometimes, using once, few, many, or a class for an expanded clone.

J gene: TRBJ2-1
V gene: TRBV7-9
D gene: -
clone size: -
CDR3 protein: CASSPYTDIGSSYNEQFF

J gene: TRBJ2-4
V gene: TRBV2
D gene: TRBD1
clone size: few
CDR3 protein: CASSAQGAQNIQYF

J gene: TRBJ1-4
V gene: TRBV5-6
D gene: TRBD1
clone size: few
CDR3 protein: CASSWRDRGRHEKLFF

J gene: TRBJ1-5
V gene: TRBV9
D gene: -
clone size: -
CDR3 protein: CASNGGNSNQPQHF

J gene: TRBJ1-4
V gene: TRBV18
D gene: TRBD1
clone size: -
CDR3 protein: CASSRDRVTTNEKLFF

J gene: TRBJ2-1
V gene: TRBV5-1
D gene: TRBD2
clone size: -
CDR3 protein: CASKGTSGRSSYNEQFF

J gene: TRBJ2-7
V gene: TRBV28
D gene: -
clone size: -
CDR3 protein: CASSVMEGSYEQYF

J gene: TRBJ2-6
V gene: TRBV5-1
D gene: -
clone size: -
CDR3 protein: CASSFWAGAGANVLTF

J gene: TRBJ2-3
V gene: TRBV11-3
D gene: -
clone size: -
CDR3 protein: CASSLERDSDTQYF

J gene: TRBJ1-1
V gene: TRBV28
D gene: TRBD1
clone size: -
CDR3 protein: CASSQSGQKNTEAFF

J gene: TRBJ2-1
V gene: TRBV4-3
D gene: -
clone size: -
CDR3 protein: CASSQDQYNEQFF

J gene: TRBJ2-1
V gene: TRBV7-3
D gene: TRBD2
clone size: -
CDR3 protein: CASSLMGLAGANEQFF

J gene: TRBJ1-2
V gene: TRBV30
D gene: -
clone size: once
CDR3 protein: CAWSVATDYGYTF

J gene: TRBJ1-5
V gene: TRBV30
D gene: TRBD1
clone size: -
CDR3 protein: CAWSVQGDQPQHF

J gene: TRBJ1-2
V gene: TRBV4-2
D gene: -
clone size: -
CDR3 protein: CASSQGIYGYTF

J gene: TRBJ2-3
V gene: TRBV5-4
D gene: -
clone size: -
CDR3 protein: CASSSGGRTDTQYF

J gene: TRBJ1-4
V gene: TRBV28
D gene: -
clone size: -
CDR3 protein: CASTRLSGRLGKLFF

J gene: TRBJ2-2
V gene: TRBV21-1
D gene: -
clone size: few
CDR3 protein: CASSTYELRESSSGVNTGELFF

J gene: TRBJ2-1
V gene: TRBV9
D gene: -
clone size: -
CDR3 protein: CASSRETSSYNEQFF

J gene: TRBJ2-7
V gene: TRBV5-1
D gene: TRBD1
clone size: once
CDR3 protein: CASSYTGTGGYEQYF

J gene: TRBJ1-6
V gene: TRBV6-4
D gene: -
clone size: once
CDR3 protein: CASSVNPASNSPLHF

J gene: TRBJ1-4
V gene: TRBV5-1
D gene: -
clone size: -
CDR3 protein: CASSAGAPANEKLFF

J gene: TRBJ1-1
V gene: TRBV6-5
D gene: -
clone size: -
CDR3 protein: CASRDPGTEAFF

J gene: TRBJ2-7
V gene: TRBV18
D gene: -
clone size: -
CDR3 protein: CATGMDYEQYF

J gene: TRBJ2-1
V gene: TRBV28
D gene: TRBD2
clone size: -
CDR3 protein: CASSRLAGMHNEQFF

J gene: TRBJ1-2
V gene: TRBV18
D gene: TRBD1
clone size: -
CDR3 protein: CASSPRPDREGYTF

J gene: TRBJ1-1
V gene: TRBV30
D gene: -
clone size: -
CDR3 protein: CAWSATQANTEAFF

J gene: TRBJ1-3
V gene: TRBV19
D gene: -
clone size: few
CDR3 protein: CASSFLDSYSGNTIYF

J gene: TRBJ1-2
V gene: TRBV5-4
D gene: TRBD1
clone size: few
CDR3 protein: CASSYPGTGGLLNYGYTF

J gene: -
V gene: TRBV30
D gene: -
clone size: -
CDR3 protein: CAWRAITGSYEQYF

J gene: TRBJ1-5
V gene: TRBV12-1
D gene: -
clone size: few
CDR3 protein: CASSSVQGACNQPQHF

J gene: TRBJ2-7
V gene: TRBV10-3
D gene: -
clone size: -
CDR3 protein: CAISDEGFDEQYF

J gene: TRBJ1-5
V gene: TRBV6-1
D gene: TRBD1
clone size: -
CDR3 protein: CASSEEGQGYQPQHF

J gene: TRBJ1-1
V gene: TRBV9
D gene: TRBD1
clone size: -
CDR3 protein: CASSAKGTANTEAFF

J gene: TRBJ2-1
V gene: TRBV30
D gene: TRBD2
clone size: -
CDR3 protein: CAWSPGLAGLINEQFF

J gene: TRBJ2-7
V gene: TRBV6-1
D gene: TRBD1
clone size: once
CDR3 protein: CASSGRTGKHYEQYF

J gene: TRBJ1-2
V gene: TRBV29-1
D gene: -
clone size: -
CDR3 protein: CSVGDGQRDGYTF

J gene: TRBJ2-6
V gene: TRBV5-1
D gene: TRBD2
clone size: -
CDR3 protein: CASSRGGSGANVLTF

J gene: TRBJ1-5
V gene: TRBV2
D gene: TRBD1
clone size: -
CDR3 protein: CASRGDREESNQPQHF

J gene: TRBJ2-4
V gene: TRBV2
D gene: TRBD2
clone size: few
CDR3 protein: CASRGGTLAKNIQYF

J gene: TRBJ1-4
V gene: TRBV19
D gene: -
clone size: -
CDR3 protein: CASSIRGEDNEKLFF

J gene: TRBJ1-1
V gene: TRBV5-1
D gene: -
clone size: -
CDR3 protein: CASSLKGPGERMTERNTEAFF

J gene: TRBJ2-4
V gene: TRBV5-4
D gene: TRBD2
clone size: -
CDR3 protein: CASSSLTSGGHTLAKNIQYF

J gene: TRBJ1-3
V gene: TRBV9
D gene: -
clone size: -
CDR3 protein: CASSASGPGNTIYF

J gene: TRBJ1-5
V gene: TRBV7-8
D gene: -
clone size: -
CDR3 protein: CASSVQGDQPQHF

J gene: TRBJ1-2
V gene: TRBV6-5
D gene: -
clone size: -
CDR3 protein: CASSYSGTPYGYTF

J gene: TRBJ2-7
V gene: TRBV5-6
D gene: -
clone size: -
CDR3 protein: CASSLRGGGFQYF

J gene: TRBJ1-2
V gene: TRBV19
D gene: TRBD1
clone size: -
CDR3 protein: CASSTDRGPDYGYTF